The 11 T cell receptor beta chains presented below share a single source sample, sequenced in a study of blood T cells in healthy people across ages (dated by TCRdb to between 2015 and 2016). The protocol used for the library was 5' RACE. TCRdb records Illumina HiSeq 2500 as the sequencer. The second PCR ran for roughly 7 to 12 cycles and used a J-beta primer mix along with a sample-barcoded 5' primer. TCRdb applied fastp at Q25 and MiXCR to the public reads, then kept only in-frame beta chains. Each CDR3 protein gets just one entry, which takes the most common genes and DNA from the rows behind it. This sample has more than 700,000 distinct CDR3 sequences in its table, and approximately 55% of those were observed once. Approximately 40% of the sample is in the top ten clones. The material sequenced was blood. These receptors were taken from a man older than 75 in good health.

This clonotype turned up a few times. The chain couples TRBV6-5 to TRBJ2-6; tentatively, D is TRBD1 or TRBD2 (5 bases each). This CDR3 contains 18 residues. CDR1 is MNHEY and CDR2 is SVGAGI in the germline V gene. V was shortened by 0 bases and J by 3 bases, with 15 bases between the two germline ends. CDR3 protein: CASSYSSGARRGANVLTF. Here the CDR3 DNA reads TGTGCCAGCAGTTACTCGTCCGGGGCGCGGCGTGGGGCCAACGTCCTGACTTTC.

This clonotype was seen only once. The genes are TRBV5-1 and TRBJ1-5; TRBD1 is a possible D gene (5 bases). This CDR3 spans 18 amino acids. V lost 1 base to trimming and J lost 9 bases, with 26 bases between them. CDR1 SGHRS and CDR2 YFSETQ come from the germline V gene. CDR3 loop: CASSLWPGHGSQVRPQHF. CDR3 coding DNA: TGCGCCAGCAGCTTGTGGCCCGGACACGGAAGCCAGGTGCGGCCCCAGCATTTT.

The table lists this clonotype with a few counts. This chain joins TRBV20-1 and TRBJ1-2; D remains ambiguous. Per germline, CDR1 DFQATT and CDR2 SNEGSKA (reference sequence). The CDR3 covers 12 residues. The CDR3: CSCRTDAHGYTF. The CDR3 DNA is TGCAGCTGCAGGACGGACGCCCATGGCTACACCTTC.

The gene calls are TRBV18 and TRBJ1-2; 9 nucleotides agree with TRBD1. Looked up from germline, CDR1 is KGHSH and CDR2 is LQKENI. V dropped 3 bases and J dropped 7; count of bases not matched to a gene: 9. The CDR3 totals 15 residues. The CDR3 coding sequence is TGTGCCAGCTCACCTTCGGAACAGGGGGCGTCTGGCTACACCTTC. Translation: CASSPSEQGASGYTF. Combining the CDR3 with reference TRBV18 and TRBJ1-2 gives the whole variable domain NAGVMQNPRHLVRRRGQEARLRCSPMKGHSHVYWYRQLPEEGLKFMVYLQKENIIDESGMPKERFSAEFPKEGPSILRIQQVVRGDSAAYFCASSPSEQGASGYTFGSGTRLTVV.

The V call is TRBV19, the J call TRBJ2-3, with 10 bases fitting TRBD1. The J segment lost 3 bases and the V segment lost 5 bases, leaving 8 bases of the junction unmatched. Germline V gene data show CDR1 as LNHDA and CDR2 as SQIVND (reference sequence). The CDR3 length is 16 residues. CDR3 amino acids: CASSPMTGGLTDTQYF. For the CDR3, the DNA is TGTGCCAGTAGTCCAATGACAGGGGGCCTGACAGATACGCAGTATTTT.

Here the CDR3 DNA reads TGTGCCAGCAGTGAAGTGGTCGCCACTGAAGCTTTCTTT. It yields the protein CASSEVVATEAFF. The chain links TRBV28 to TRBJ1-1; D gene uncertain. Germline CDR1 and CDR2: MDHEN and SYDVKM. This CDR3 contains 13 residues. Trimming took off 5 bases at V and 4 bases at J, with 11 bases between the two ends.

The chain combines TRBV29-1 with TRBJ2-2, with no clear D. This CDR3 region has 13 residues. Per germline, CDR1 SQVTM and CDR2 ANQGSEA. Deletions cut 7 bases from V and 3 bases from J, with 12 bases between. The CDR3 nucleotides are TGCAGCGCCTGGTTGGCGTACACCGGGGAGCTGTTTTTT. This encodes CSAWLAYTGELFF.

At least ten counts were recorded for this clonotype. The gene calls are TRBV7-2 and TRBJ2-3, with 14 nucleotides matching TRBD2. CDR1 and CDR2 (germline): SGHTA, FQGNSA. Trimming removed 2 bases from V and 6 bases from J; junction bases left unmatched: 10. This CDR3 comprises 18 residues. CDR3: CASSLRSGTSGSMDTQYF. The CDR3 DNA sequence: TGTGCCAGCAGCTTAAGATCCGGGACTAGCGGGAGTATGGATACGCAGTATTTT.

The V call is TRBV6-6, the J call TRBJ2-7; 14 nucleotides match TRBD2. Germline V gives CDR1 MNHNY, CDR2 SVGAGI (reference sequence). This CDR3 contains 16 residues. V was clipped by 5 bases and J by 5 bases; unmatched bases: 8. CDR3 sequence: CASSPGTSGRNHEQYF. CDR3 nucleotide sequence: TGTGCCAGCAGTCCTGGGACTAGCGGGAGAAACCACGAGCAGTACTTC.

A few counts support this clonotype. The chain links TRBV29-1 to TRBJ1-2; D remains unclear. V lost 4 bases, J lost 2 bases, and 17 bases lay in between. There are 15 residues in the CDR3. CDR1 is SQVTM, CDR2 ANQGSEA, per germline. The chain's CDR3 is CSVGRLGPTNYGYTF. CDR3 bases: TGCAGCGTTGGTCGACTAGGACCCACAAACTATGGCTACACCTTC.

The rearrangement joins TRBV15 to TRBJ2-7; D gene ambiguous. Deletions cut 0 bases from V and 0 bases from J, with 9 bases between. Germline V CDR1 and CDR2: LNHNV, YYDKDF (reference sequence). This CDR3 has 15 residues. CDR3 in amino acids: CATSRDGRSSYEQYF. Written as DNA, the CDR3 is TGTGCCACCAGCAGAGATGGCAGGAGCTCCTACGAGCAGTACTTC.